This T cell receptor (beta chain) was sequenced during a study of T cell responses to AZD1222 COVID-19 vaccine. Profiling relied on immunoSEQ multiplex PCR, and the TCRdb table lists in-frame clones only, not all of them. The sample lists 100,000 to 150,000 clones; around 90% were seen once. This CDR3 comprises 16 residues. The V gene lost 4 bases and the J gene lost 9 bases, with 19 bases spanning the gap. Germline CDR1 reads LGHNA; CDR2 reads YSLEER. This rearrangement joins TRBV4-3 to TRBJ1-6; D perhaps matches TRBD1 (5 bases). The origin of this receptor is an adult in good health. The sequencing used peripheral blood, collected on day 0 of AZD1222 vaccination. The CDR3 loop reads CASSRASGTDLSPLHF. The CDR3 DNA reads TGCGCCAGCAGCCGGGCCTCCGGGACCGATCTTTCACCCCTCCACTTT.